Detailed here is one T cell receptor (beta chain). These data come from a study of cytomegalovirus exposure and HLA in healthy donors. A multiplex PCR was run with 60 Vbeta primers and 13 Jbeta primers. The protocol was immunoSEQ multiplex PCR, while the TCRdb copy is restricted to in-frame clones and leaves out a portion. This table holds about 210,000 clones, about three quarters found once. Trimming took 6 bases from V and 2 from J; bases not matched to a gene: 9. The CDR3 has 17 amino acids. Germline CDR1 is KGHSH and CDR2 is LQKENI. The chain couples TRBV18 to TRBJ1-3, with 11 bases aligning to TRBD1. The sequenced material came from PBMCs. This clonotype was sampled from a male donor in good health and CMV-seronegative. The CDR3 DNA reads TGTGCCAGCTCTCCCGGGACAGGGGGGATGCCTGGAAACACCATATATTTT. Protein sequence: CASSPGTGGMPGNTIYF.